A single sample is the source of the 16 T cell receptor beta chains below, sequenced in a study of cytomegalovirus exposure and HLA in healthy donors. Generated by immunoSEQ multiplex PCR, the TCRdb table keeps only in-frame clones and is missing some. The table includes some 350,000 clones, 87% detected once. The sample taken for sequencing was PBMCs. The source of these receptors is a woman under 40 in good health and CMV-seropositive.

V gene TRBV28 combines with J gene TRBJ2-1; possibly TRBD2 for D (5 bases). V lost 5 bases, J lost 0 bases, and 20 bases lay in between. Per the germline V gene, CDR1 is MDHEN and CDR2 is SYDVKM. The CDR3 contains 18 residues. CDR3 in amino acids: CASSPRKRAGRSYNEQFF. The CDR3 DNA reads TGTGCCAGCAGTCCAAGGAAAAGGGCGGGCCGCTCCTACAATGAGCAGTTCTTC.

The J gene is TRBJ1-2, the V gene TRBV6-5; 7 positions match TRBD1. There are 15 residues in the CDR3. Germline assignment: CDR1 MNHEY and CDR2 SVGAGI. The V segment lost 0 bases and the J segment 2 bases; nucleotides outside the gene matches: 3. The CDR3 reads CASSYSRGQNYGYTF. DNA for the CDR3: TGTGCCAGCAGTTACTCGAGGGGACAGAACTATGGCTACACCTTC.

The chain is built from TRBV6-5 and TRBJ2-5; 9 bases are a match to TRBD1. There are 15 residues in the CDR3. CDR1 and CDR2 (germline): MNHEY, SVGAGI. V dropped 4 bases and J dropped 5; count of bases not matched to a gene: 8. The CDR3 DNA is TGTGCCAGCAGTTTGAACAGGGGGCAGGGGGAGACCCAGTACTTC. Its translation is CASSLNRGQGETQYF.

V usage is TRBV7-8 and J usage is TRBJ2-5; weak D call: TRBD1 (6 bases). The CDR3 consists of 16 residues. V was cut by 6 bases and J by 3 bases, with 20 bases left in between. Germline CDR1 and CDR2: SGHVS and FQNEAQ. CDR3 amino acids: CASRHPTRTAKETQYF. The CDR3 DNA reads as TGTGCCAGCAGGCACCCTACCCGGACAGCAAAAGAGACCCAGTACTTC.

The chain links TRBV30 to TRBJ2-5, with a weak D call TRBD2 (6 bases). Germline V gene lookup returns CDR1 GTSNPN and CDR2 SVGIG (reference sequence). This CDR3 has 14 residues. V was cut by 5 bases and J by 3 bases, with 16 bases left in between. Written as DNA, the CDR3 is TGTGCCTGGGACGGGGCAGGAGGGAAAGAGACCCAGTACTTC. This codes for CAWDGAGGKETQYF.

The rearrangement uses TRBV29-1 and TRBJ1-1; 9 bases match TRBD1. The V segment lost 4 bases and the J segment 8 bases; nucleotides outside the gene matches: 5. Germline-derived CDR1 and CDR2 are SQVTM and ANQGSEA. The CDR3 contains 12 residues. The CDR3 DNA is TGCAGCGTTGGCCCTGGACAGGGGGAAGCTTTCTTT. Translated: CSVGPGQGEAFF.

This clone occurred once. V and J are TRBV27 and TRBJ2-7; the D is unclear. The germline CDR1 and CDR2 sequences are MNHEY and SMNVEV (reference sequence). V was trimmed by 3 bases and J by 4 bases, leaving 16 bases between them. The CDR3 is made up of 15 amino acids. The CDR3 DNA reads TGTGCCAGCAGTTTGCGGACGGAAGCTCTATACGAGCAGTACTTC. Its protein is CASSLRTEALYEQYF.

This chain connects TRBV13 to TRBJ2-1; D gene uncertain. Trimming stripped 0 bases from V and 6 bases from J, with 9 bases between. Germline V lookup: CDR1 PRHDT, CDR2 FYEKMQ (reference sequence). This CDR3 is 14 amino acids long. This CDR3 is CASSLGDFSNEQFF. The CDR3 DNA is TGTGCCAGCAGCTTAGGGGATTTTAGCAATGAGCAGTTCTTC. The whole variable domain, filled in from reference TRBV13 and TRBJ2-1, reads AAGVIQSPRHLIKEKRETATLKCYPIPRHDTVYWYQQGPGQDPQFLISFYEKMQSDKGSIPDRFSAQQFSDYHSELNMSSLELGDSALYFCASSLGDFSNEQFFGPGTRLTVL.

The rearrangement links TRBV5-6 to TRBJ1-2; 7 bases line up with TRBD1. The CDR3 covers 14 residues. Germline lookup yields CDR1 SGHDT and CDR2 YYEEEE. V shed 4 bases and J 4 bases; nucleotides not matched to a gene: 7. The CDR3 region has the DNA TGTGCCAGCAGCCAGACAGGGATTAGCTATGGCTACACCTTC. Translating gives CASSQTGISYGYTF.

The chain recombines TRBV29-1 with TRBJ1-5; TRBD1 aligns across 9 bases. CDR3 length: 13 residues. The V gene end was trimmed by 6 bases and the J gene end by 5 bases; junction bases not matched to a gene: 5. The germline V gene encodes CDR1 SQVTM and CDR2 ANQGSEA. CDR3 loop: CSVGQGLDQPQHF. The DNA of the CDR3 is TGCAGCGTCGGACAGGGGTTAGATCAGCCCCAGCATTTT.

This chain joins TRBV7-2 and TRBJ2-1; TRBD2 matches 10 bases. The CDR3 extends over 17 amino acids. Germline V gene lookup returns CDR1 SGHTA and CDR2 FQGNSA. V shed 5 bases, J shed 0 bases, and the junction held 7 bases outside the gene matches. This CDR3 is CASSRTSGATSYNEQFF. The CDR3 DNA reads as TGTGCCAGCAGCCGGACTAGCGGAGCCACCTCCTACAATGAGCAGTTCTTC.

This chain joins TRBV2 and TRBJ1-5; possible D gene TRBD1, 6 bases. Germline V gives CDR1 SNHLY, CDR2 FYNNEI. V was trimmed by 6 bases and J by 6 bases, leaving 12 bases between them. The CDR3 spans 13 residues. The CDR3 bases are TGTGCCAGCAGGTATCAGGGGCGTCAGCCCCAGCATTTT. Amino acid sequence: CASRYQGRQPQHF. Filled out from reference TRBV2 and TRBJ1-5, the complete variable domain reads EPEVTQTPSHQVTQMGQEVILRCVPISNHLYFYWYRQILGQKVEFLVSFYNNEISEKSEIFDDQFSVERPDGSNFTLKIRSTKLEDSAMYFCASRYQGRQPQHFGDGTRLSIL.

The CDR3, as DNA: TGTGCCAGCAGTGTCAGACATGAGCAGTTCTTC. This gives the protein CASSVRHEQFF. The chain links TRBV2 to TRBJ2-1; D call uncertain. The CDR3 length is 11 residues. Germline V gene sequence: CDR1 SNHLY, CDR2 FYNNEI. Trimming removed 4 bases from V and 8 bases from J, with 6 bases in between.

The rearrangement joins TRBV28 to TRBJ1-2, with 10 bases matching TRBD1. Trimming took 7 bases from V and 6 from J; bases not matched to a gene: 8. Germline CDR1 and CDR2: MDHEN and SYDVKM. The length of the CDR3 is 14 residues. The CDR3 reads CASKRPDRGDGYTF. The CDR3 DNA follows: TGTGCCAGCAAACGACCGGACAGGGGGGATGGCTACACCTTC.

The chain is built from TRBV4-1 and TRBJ1-6, with D unclear. Germline values: CDR1 MGHRA, CDR2 YSYEKL. V dropped 0 bases and J dropped 8 bases, with 8 bases sitting between them. This CDR3 comprises 14 residues. CDR3 sequence: CASSQEDGDSPLHF. The CDR3 DNA follows: TGCGCCAGCAGCCAAGAGGACGGGGATTCACCCCTCCACTTT.

This chain links TRBV7-9 with TRBJ2-3, with D perhaps matching TRBD1 (6 bases). The CDR3 consists of 19 residues. The germline V and J ends were trimmed by 7 bases and 0 bases, with 26 bases remaining between them. Germline V gene sequence: CDR1 SEHNR, CDR2 FQNEAQ (reference sequence). CDR3 region: CASIITPITQGSSTDTQYF. Here the CDR3 DNA reads TGTGCCAGCATCATAACCCCGATTACTCAGGGGTCTAGCACAGATACGCAGTATTTT.